Below, 13 T cell receptor beta chains from the same sample are listed, as sequenced in a study of T cell changes during pregnancy in multiple sclerosis. The assay was immunoSEQ multiplex PCR, and TCRdb's table has in-frame clones only and misses some. The sample holds tens of thousands of clones, 80% to 90% seen once. The sample consisted of peripheral blood, taken before pregnancy. These receptors were taken from a female donor with multiple sclerosis, enrolled in a pregnancy study.

This clone appeared once. The chain employs TRBV29-1 and TRBJ2-3, with TRBD2 matching over 11 bases. Unmatched junction bases numbered 9, after V lost 5 bases and J lost 2 bases. Germline-derived CDR1 and CDR2 are SQVTM and ANQGSEA. This CDR3 has 16 amino acids. The CDR3 loop is CSVSARLAGNTDTQYF. DNA for the CDR3: TGCAGCGTTTCGGCCCGACTAGCGGGGAACACAGATACGCAGTATTTT.

A few counts support this clone. The J gene is TRBJ2-3, the V gene TRBV9; D is ambiguous. Germline-derived CDR1 and CDR2 are SGDLS and YYNGEE. Trimming removed 9 bases at V and 1 base at J, with 15 bases between. The CDR3 consists of 14 residues. CDR3 nucleotide sequence: TGTGCCACCCAGACACAGTTGGGCACAGATACGCAGTATTTT. It specifies CATQTQLGTDTQYF.

The chain combines TRBV11-2 with TRBJ1-2; D possibly corresponds to TRBD1 (5 bases). The CDR3 covers 14 residues. Trimming shortened V by 0 bases and J by 3 bases, and 8 bases separated the two germline ends. Germline assignment: CDR1 SGHAT and CDR2 FQNNGV. CDR3 DNA sequence: TGTGCCAGCAGCTTAGATCAGGGTGACTATGGCTACACCTTC. Amino acid sequence: CASSLDQGDYGYTF.

This chain connects TRBV30 to TRBJ2-1, with D maybe TRBD2 (5 bases). Looked up from germline, CDR1 is GTSNPN and CDR2 is SVGIG (reference sequence). The CDR3 covers 11 residues. V dropped 4 bases and J dropped 9 bases, with 10 bases sitting between them. The CDR3 nucleotides are TGTGCCTGGACCTCTGCGGGTGAGCAGTTCTTC. Its translation: CAWTSAGEQFF.

This chain links TRBV19 with TRBJ1-2; no reliable D call. V was pared by 4 bases and J by 7 bases, with 13 bases between. The CDR3 totals 13 residues. Germline V gene lookup returns CDR1 LNHDA and CDR2 SQIVND (reference sequence). As DNA, the CDR3 is TGTGCCAGTAGTAGGAGGACGGCATCTGGCTACACCTTC. This gives the protein CASSRRTASGYTF.

The chain couples TRBV6-5 to TRBJ2-7; 9 nucleotides match TRBD1. Germline CDR1 reads MNHEY; CDR2 reads SVGAGI. The CDR3 contains 15 residues. Trimming took 0 bases from V and 5 from J; bases not matched to a gene: 5. CDR3 sequence: CASSYSGQGIDEQYF. The CDR3 nucleotides are TGTGCCAGCAGTTACTCGGGACAGGGCATCGACGAGCAGTACTTC.

The chain links TRBV7-2 to TRBJ2-5, with TRBD2 matching 8 bases. V lost 5 bases, J lost 5 bases, and 4 bases stayed unmatched. There are 13 residues in the CDR3. CDR1 and CDR2 (germline): SGHTA, FQGNSA. Written as DNA, the CDR3 is TGTGCCAGCAGCGGACTAGCTGGGGAGACCCAGTACTTC. Protein sequence: CASSGLAGETQYF.

The chain has TRBV29-1 and TRBJ1-2, with TRBD1 identical over 7 bases. Germline V gives CDR1 SQVTM, CDR2 ANQGSEA. Germline trimming cut 7 bases from V and 4 bases from J; bases unmatched to any gene: 18. The CDR3 has 16 amino acids. The CDR3 protein is CSAYTVAAGGGYGYTF. In DNA, the CDR3 is TGCAGCGCCTACACCGTCGCGGCAGGGGGTGGCTATGGCTACACCTTC.

The chain uses TRBV30 and TRBJ1-5; tentative D call: TRBD1 (5 bases). The CDR3 totals 13 residues. The V end lost 3 bases, the J end lost 4 bases, and 10 bases lay between the germline ends. Germline V lookup: CDR1 GTSNPN, CDR2 SVGIG (reference sequence). CDR3 bases: TGTGCCTGGAGCGAACAGGAGAATCAGCCCCAGCATTTT. It is translated as CAWSEQENQPQHF.

This chain uses TRBV5-4 with TRBJ2-1; tentatively, D is TRBD2 (5 bases). The CDR3 is 18 residues long. Germline CDR1 and CDR2: SGHNT and YYREEE (reference sequence). Trimming removed 0 bases from V and 4 bases from J, with 20 bases in between. The CDR3 sequence is CASSLAVYGNRKYNEQFF. The CDR3 coding sequence is TGTGCCAGCAGCTTGGCCGTTTACGGGAACCGAAAGTACAATGAGCAGTTCTTC.

The chain has TRBV10-3 and TRBJ2-3; TRBD2 agrees at 12 bases. Germline V lookup: CDR1 ENHRY, CDR2 SYGVKD. The CDR3 consists of 17 residues. Trimming at V came to 0 bases and at J to 4 bases, leaving 5 bases not matched to a gene. The CDR3 loop is CAISESASGGGADTQYF. As DNA, the CDR3 is TGTGCCATCAGTGAGTCGGCTAGCGGGGGGGGTGCAGATACGCAGTATTTT.

This clone occurred once. V usage is TRBV7-9 and J usage is TRBJ1-4, with 7 bases that match TRBD1. The CDR3 contains 14 residues. Per germline, CDR1 SEHNR and CDR2 FQNEAQ (reference sequence). Trimming removed 3 bases from V and 8 bases from J; junction bases left unmatched: 6. This CDR3 reads CASSLTGRREKLFF. The CDR3 nucleotides are TGTGCCAGCAGCTTGACAGGGCGCCGAGAAAAACTGTTTTTT.

The rearrangement links TRBV18 to TRBJ2-1, with D unresolved. The V end lost 1 base, the J end lost 8 bases, and 6 bases lay between the germline ends. Germline CDR1 KGHSH, CDR2 LQKENI. The CDR3 totals 12 residues. The CDR3 region has the DNA TGTGCCAGCTCACCACTGGGCGATGAGCAGTTCTTC. Its translation: CASSPLGDEQFF.